Listed below are T cell receptor beta chains from one sample, sequenced in a study of blood T cell repertoires in COVID-19. Produced via immunoSEQ multiplex PCR; TCRdb's table is partial and in-frame only. The sample records a few hundred thousand clones, around 87% being singletons. Sequenced material: PBMCs or T cells enriched from blood (not recorded which). The receptors here all came from a man under 40 who had recovered from COVID-19. The CDR3 runs from the conserved cysteine through the conserved F or W. A D gene is named only where the DNA matches it firmly.

v_call d_call cdr3_aa
TRBV7-9 TRBD1 CASSADRGRVYGYTF
TRBV30 NA CAWSSQGGRTEAFF
TRBV9 TRBD1 CASSDPGQGPSIYGYTF
TRBV18 NA CASSPVAGSYNEQFF
TRBV4-2 TRBD1 CASSLPAGTGQSGYTF
TRBV11-2 TRBD1 CASSLDRGHGETQYF
TRBV7-8 NA CASSPRRRDTQYF
TRBV9 NA CASSVGLDGGANTEAFF
TRBV30 NA CAWGPGLGEKLFF
TRBV5-6 TRBD1 CASSDRGFGYTF
TRBV7-8 TRBD1 CASSQDRRAQPQHF
TRBV11-1 NA CASSREAITEAFF
TRBV9 NA CASSVEGKGVEAFF
TRBV12-5 TRBD1 CASALRVWTGGVYNEQFF
TRBV7-9 NA CASSPFGKGGNSPLHF
TRBV7-9 NA CASSLGVEGSGYEQYF
TRBV7-2 NA CASSLNKDNTYYGYTF
TRBV30 NA CAWSIAGNNSPLHF
TRBV7-2 NA CASRFPNGGAGGYTF
TRBV12-3/TRBV12-4 TRBD1 CASRDRVGTEAFF
TRBV5-1 NA CASSFREETQYF
TRBV3-1/TRBV3-2 NA CASSQAGAGDEKLFF
TRBV19 NA CASSVARQSNYGYTF
TRBV4-3 NA CASSQDRTTGNTIYF
TRBV5-6 NA CASSSVSTDTQYF
TRBV11-3 TRBD2 CASSLGAGISTDTQYF
TRBV4-1 NA CASSRNSGSATEAFF
TRBV25-1 NA CASSGSRGANEKLFF
TRBV27 NA CASSLSFVTEAFF
TRBV7-9 NA CASIRTPATGSITGELFF
TRBV9 NA CASSVVAGTNTEAFF
TRBV10-3 NA CAISTDGENSPLHF
TRBV6-5 NA CASKERGNTEAFF
TRBV3-1/TRBV3-2 TRBD1 CASSQAPTGVPYSNQPQHF
TRBV3-1/TRBV3-2 NA CASSQFGGGTDTQYF
TRBV9 TRBD1 CASSVGPTGGYGYTF
TRBV10-3 NA CAISESRETQYF
TRBV12-5 TRBD1 CASGFYFGTGILGGTDTQYF
TRBV6-6 NA CASSYPEAETQYF
TRBV11-2 NA CASSPRDLGGNTIYF
TRBV6-5 NA CASTNYGYTF
TRBV5-1 TRBD1 CASSLEGQYPEAEAFF
TRBV27 NA CASSPAGPGVGKLFF
TRBV12-3/TRBV12-4 NA CASTPFEHTEAFF
TRBV25-1 TRBD1 CASTTYRGDTEAFF
TRBV3-1/TRBV3-2 NA CASSKPTTYTQAGEQFF